This T cell receptor (beta chain) was captured in a study of beta chain features in type 1 diabetes. Study observations and caveats: Junctions at VDJ sites from type 1 diabetes patients had fewer insertions and more deletions. The study found that naive, central memory and Treg TCRB repertoires appeared more similar in patients than in healthy donors. Within each of all four CD4+ subsets, Type 1 diabetes patients had TCRB CDR3s that were moderately but significantly shorter. Researchers cautioned that cDNA sequencing could over-represent cells with high TCR expression.

In regard to this clone: What it binds is unknown.

Central memory, naive, regulatory and stem cell-like memory CD4+ cells were sorted by CD45RO/CCR7/CD25/CD127/CD95/CD27. Since all of the isolated RNA was reverse transcribed, expressed TCRB transcripts were what got sequenced. Assay used: immunoSEQ multiplex PCR; TCRdb lists only in-frame clones, some missing. The table includes roughly 730,000 clones, 13% detected once. The CDR3 totals 14 residues. The ends were cut back, 1 base at V and 6 bases at J, with 13 bases in the middle. The germline gives CDR1 SGHRS, CDR2 YFSETQ. The sample comprised naive CD4+ T cells from blood. The source is a young man with type 1 diabetes. This chain connects TRBV5-1 to TRBJ1-1; D is perhaps TRBD1 (6 bases). The CDR3 sequence is CASSLLSRGAEAFF. The CDR3 DNA follows: TGCGCCAGCAGCTTGCTGAGCAGGGGCGCTGAAGCTTTCTTT.